The 5 T cell receptor beta chains listed next were all sequenced from one sample in a study of T cell responses to AZD1222 COVID-19 vaccine. Sequenced by immunoSEQ multiplex PCR; TCRdb stores in-frame clones only, minus some. The sample lists roughly 100,000 clones, over 75% occurring once. The sequencing used peripheral blood, collected on day 0 of AZD1222 vaccination. The receptors stem from an adult in good health.

The V gene is TRBV7-9, the J gene TRBJ1-6, with TRBD1 matching 9 bases. The CDR3 extends over 15 amino acids. Trimming cost V 7 bases and J 5 bases; bases outside gene matches: 6. The germline V gene has CDR1 SEHNR and CDR2 FQNEAQ (reference sequence). CDR3 DNA: TGTGCCAGCACCCCCGGGACAGGGAATAATTCACCCCTCCACTTT. Protein sequence: CASTPGTGNNSPLHF.

This chain links TRBV15 with TRBJ2-2; the match to TRBD1 covers 7 bases. After removal of 0 bases from V and 12 bases from J, the junction contained 10 bases not matched to a gene. CDR1 and CDR2 (germline): LNHNV, YYDKDF (reference sequence). CDR3 length: 15 amino acids. CDR3 DNA sequence: TGTGCCACCAGCAGAGAGGGGTCCCTAAGGGGGCAGCTGTTTTTT. It encodes CATSREGSLRGQLFF.

This clone appeared once. V usage is TRBV12-3 or TRBV12-4 and J usage is TRBJ1-2; TRBD1 is a possible D gene (5 bases). The CDR3 has 13 amino acids. The V and J ends lost 3 bases and 7 bases respectively, with 12 bases between them. The CDR3 DNA follows: TGTGCCAGCAGTTTTCAGGGAACAGTTGGCTACACCTTC. This sequence encodes CASSFQGTVGYTF.

The chain joins TRBV5-1 to TRBJ2-1; 11 nucleotides line up with TRBD1. The CDR3 loop spans 15 amino acids. The germline V gene has CDR1 SGHRS and CDR2 YFSETQ. V lost 4 bases and J lost 7; bases outside the gene matches: 7. This CDR3 is CASSIRDRGVNEQFF. The CDR3 DNA reads TGCGCCAGCAGCATCCGGGACAGGGGGGTAAATGAGCAGTTCTTC.

CDR3 region: CASSLDRENSPLHF. The CDR3 nucleotides are TGTGCCAGCTCACTCGACAGGGAAAATTCACCCCTCCACTTT. The chain is built from TRBV18 and TRBJ1-6; 7 bases are a match to TRBD1. Germline values: CDR1 KGHSH, CDR2 LQKENI. This CDR3 has 14 amino acids. The V segment lost 4 bases and the J segment 7 bases; nucleotides outside the gene matches: 4. The whole variable domain, filled in from reference TRBV18 and TRBJ1-6, reads NAGVMQNPRHLVRRRGQEARLRCSPMKGHSHVYWYRQLPEEGLKFMVYLQKENIIDESGMPKERFSAEFPKEGPSILRIQQVVRGDSAAYFCASSLDRENSPLHFGNGTRLTVT.